A selection of T cell receptor beta chains follows, all from one sample in a study of T cell responses to AZD1222 COVID-19 vaccine. Some clones are missing from TCRdb's copy, which holds only in-frame ones; the method was immunoSEQ multiplex PCR. The sample includes 140,000 to 150,000 clones, about 93% of them seen just once. Specimen: peripheral blood, collected on day 0 of AZD1222 vaccination. The receptor set was obtained from an adult in good health. The CDR3 runs from the conserved cysteine through the conserved F or W. D genes are given only for firm matches. Clone size is stated in some rows and not others, as once, few, many or a class when expanded.

>.|TRBJ2-7|TRBV30|.
CAWSVGVREQYF
TGTGCCTGGAGTGTGGGGGTTAGGGAGCAGTACTTC
>.|TRBJ2-1|TRBV6-4|few
CASSEAAAFLDYNEQFF
TGTGCCAGCAGTGAGGCCGCAGCATTCCTCGACTACAATGAGCAGTTCTTC
>.|TRBJ1-2|TRBV6-4|.
CASSESGHPYGYTF
TGTGCCAGCAGTGAATCTGGACACCCCTATGGCTACACCTTC
>.|TRBJ2-1|TRBV6-2/TRBV6-3|.
CASSYTPLWSGLYNEQFF
TGTGCCAGCAGTTACACACCCCTCTGGAGCGGACTCTACAATGAGCAGTTCTTC
>TRBD1|TRBJ2-7|TRBV10-3|.
CAISEPTGPTSYEQYF
TGTGCCATCAGTGAACCGACAGGGCCCACTTCCTACGAGCAGTACTTC
>TRBD1|TRBJ2-1|TRBV18|.
CASSRKTGDNEQFF
TGTGCCAGCTCACGAAAGACAGGGGACAATGAGCAGTTCTTC
>TRBD1|TRBJ2-2|TRBV11-3|.
CASSHHRGIGELFF
TGTGCCAGCAGCCATCACAGGGGGATCGGGGAGCTGTTTTTT
>.|TRBJ1-5|TRBV5-1|.
CASSLVGSNQPQHF
TGCGCCAGCAGCTTGGTGGGGAGTAATCAGCCCCAGCATTTT
>.|TRBJ1-2|TRBV12-5|.
CASGLPMTAPRIFYGYTF
TGTGCTAGTGGTCTACCCATGACAGCACCGAGGATATTTTATGGCTACACCTTC
>TRBD1|TRBJ1-4|TRBV5-1|.
CASSLGDRFKEKLFF
TGCGCCAGCAGCTTGGGGGACAGGTTTAAAGAAAAACTGTTTTTT
>.|TRBJ1-2|TRBV12-3/TRBV12-4|.
CASRVQTYGYTF
TGTGCCAGCAGGGTCCAGACTTATGGCTACACCTTC
>TRBD1|TRBJ1-2|TRBV27|.
CASSLRLGGQAENYGYTF
TGTGCCAGCAGTTTGCGCTTGGGGGGACAGGCCGAAAACTATGGCTACACCTTC
>.|TRBJ1-2|TRBV12-3/TRBV12-4|.
CASSFQGHYGYTF
TGTGCCAGCAGTTTTCAGGGGCACTATGGCTACACCTTC
>TRBD2|TRBJ2-1|TRBV3-1/TRBV3-2|.
CASTGTSGSYNEQFF
TGTGCCAGCACCGGGACTAGCGGGTCCTACAATGAGCAGTTCTTC
>.|TRBJ1-2|TRBV6-6|.
CGSRGNYGYTF
TGTGGAAGTCGGGGAAACTATGGCTACACCTTC
>TRBD1|TRBJ1-2|TRBV29-1|.
CSVGTGTGIYGYTF
TGCAGCGTTGGAACCGGGACAGGGATCTATGGCTACACCTTC
>TRBD1|TRBJ2-7|TRBV19|.
CASSPDRDSYEQYF
TGTGCCAGTAGTCCGGACAGGGACTCCTACGAGCAGTACTTC
>.|TRBJ1-5|TRBV10-3|.
CAISESGGQPQHF
TGTGCCATCAGTGAGTCGGGCGGTCAGCCCCAGCATTTT
>.|TRBJ1-5|TRBV28|.
CASSPGTRRNQPQHF
TGTGCCAGCAGTCCAGGGACAAGACGTAATCAGCCCCAGCATTTT
>.|TRBJ2-7|TRBV27|.
CASSPLGVHEQYF
TGTGCCAGCAGTCCCCTAGGTGTCCACGAGCAGTACTTC
>TRBD1|TRBJ1-5|TRBV6-2/TRBV6-3|.
CASSYPGPGTGGDNQPQHF
TGTGCCAGCAGTTACCCTGGGCCCGGGACAGGGGGTGATAATCAGCCCCAGCATTTT
>.|TRBJ2-3|TRBV7-9|.
CASSPKVRITDTQYF
TGTGCCAGCAGCCCGAAGGTCCGGATTACAGATACGCAGTATTTT
>TRBD2|TRBJ2-7|TRBV19|.
CASSASGRGSTYEQYF
TGTGCCAGTAGCGCTAGCGGGAGAGGGTCAACCTACGAGCAGTACTTC
>.|TRBJ1-1|TRBV11-2|once
CASSPDTVNTEAFF
TGTGCCAGCAGCCCAGACACCGTGAACACTGAAGCTTTCTTT
>.|TRBJ1-1|TRBV6-2/TRBV6-3|.
CASSFTGEMNTEAFF
TGTGCCAGCAGTTTTACAGGCGAAATGAACACTGAAGCTTTCTTT
>TRBD2|TRBJ2-1|TRBV27|.
CASSLGGGDGINEQFF
TGTGCCAGCAGTTTAGGGGGGGGAGACGGAATCAATGAGCAGTTCTTC
>.|TRBJ2-7|TRBV7-2|.
CASSLAGPGPSPGNF
TGTGCCAGCAGCTTAGCGGGCCCAGGCCCCTCACCCGGGAACTTC
>.|TRBJ2-7|TRBV19|.
CASSTQRGGEQYF
TGTGCCAGTAGTACCCAGCGTGGGGGCGAGCAGTACTTC
>TRBD1|TRBJ2-3|TRBV10-3|.
CAEAQGVTDTQYF
TGTGCCGAAGCGCAGGGGGTCACAGATACGCAGTATTTT
>.|TRBJ1-1|TRBV28|.
CASSAPRNTEAFF
TGTGCCAGCAGTGCCCCAAGGAACACTGAAGCTTTCTTT
>.|TRBJ1-1|TRBV27|.
CASSSTVKGEAFF
TGTGCCAGCAGTTCGACAGTAAAGGGTGAAGCTTTCTTT
>.|TRBJ2-3|TRBV5-4|.
CASQGSGTDTQYF
TGTGCCAGCCAGGGTTCTGGCACAGATACGCAGTATTTT
>TRBD2|TRBJ2-1|TRBV19|.
CASSIDLASGSYNEQFF
TGTGCCAGTAGTATAGATCTCGCTAGCGGGAGCTACAATGAGCAGTTCTTC
>.|TRBJ2-7|TRBV19|.
CASSIWRSSSYEQYF
TGTGCCAGTAGTATTTGGCGGTCGAGCTCCTACGAGCAGTACTTC
>.|TRBJ1-3|TRBV19|.
CASSRQTSSGNTIYF
TGTGCCAGTAGCCGACAGACCAGCTCTGGAAACACCATATATTTT
>TRBD2|TRBJ2-5|TRBV5-6|.
CASSFGGSETQYF
TGTGCCAGCAGCTTCGGCGGGAGTGAGACCCAGTACTTC
>.|TRBJ2-2|TRBV10-1|.
CASSPWRTGELFF
TGCGCCAGCAGTCCCTGGAGGACCGGGGAGCTGTTTTTT
>.|TRBJ2-1|TRBV12-5|once
CASGLGGSYNEQFF
TGTGCTAGTGGTTTAGGCGGCTCCTACAATGAGCAGTTCTTC
>TRBD1|TRBJ2-1|TRBV13|.
CASSDRANEQFF
TGTGCCAGCTCAGACAGGGCCAATGAGCAGTTCTTC
>.|TRBJ2-7|TRBV6-6|.
CASSYSHLSYEQYF
TGTGCCAGCAGTTACTCCCACCTCTCCTACGAGCAGTACTTC
>.|TRBJ1-6|TRBV3-1/TRBV3-2|.
CASSPGGLNSPLHF
TGTGCCAGCAGCCCTGGGGGGCTTAATTCACCCCTCCACTTT
>.|TRBJ2-1|TRBV7-7|.
CASSLTHHKSDEQFF
TGTGCCAGCAGCCTTACCCATCACAAGAGCGATGAGCAGTTCTTC
>TRBD2|TRBJ2-1|TRBV5-5|.
CASSRTSGSPYNEQFF
TGTGCCAGCAGCCGGACTAGCGGGAGTCCCTACAATGAGCAGTTCTTC
>.|TRBJ2-7|TRBV14|.
CASSQDWGPTAYPLEQYF
TGTGCCAGCAGCCAAGATTGGGGCCCGACAGCGTACCCCTTGGAGCAGTACTTC
>TRBD2|TRBJ2-7|TRBV7-2|.
CASSADQRGTRSEQYF
TGTGCCAGCAGCGCCGATCAAAGGGGGACTAGGAGCGAGCAGTACTTC